This TCR beta chain was sequenced for a study of cytomegalovirus exposure and HLA in healthy donors. Trimming took 3 bases from V and 4 from J, leaving 18 bases between them. The CDR3 loop spans 16 amino acids. Germline lookup yields CDR1 GTSNPN and CDR2 SVGIG (reference sequence). 13 Jbeta primers and 60 Vbeta primers were used for the PCR. Sequencing used immunoSEQ multiplex PCR; TCRdb keeps in-frame clones, though not all of them. The top ten clones hold roughly 9.3% of a sample with around 150,000 clones, around 85% of them seen once. Sequencing was done on a sample of PBMCs. The origin of this receptor is a man between 18 and 29 years old in good health and CMV-seropositive. The chain carries TRBV30 and TRBJ1-4, with a possible D match to TRBD1 (5 bases). The CDR3 here is CAWREPLLQVNEKLFF. The CDR3 DNA reads TGTGCCTGGAGGGAACCCCTCTTACAGGTTAATGAAAAACTGTTTTTT.